This T cell receptor beta chain came from a study of blood T cell repertoires in COVID-19. Study context: The United States, Italy and Spain provided the acute and convalescent COVID-19 samples. In each case, the material was cDNA or gDNA derived from T cells, B-cell-depleted T cells, or PBMCs.

Assay used: immunoSEQ multiplex PCR; TCRdb lists only in-frame clones, some missing. In the table there are 95,000 to 150,000 clones, around 89% of which are singletons. This clone was observed many times. Germline assignment: CDR1 LGHNA and CDR2 YNFKEQ. The CDR3 length is 15 residues. Trimming left V 3 bases short and J 4 bases short, with 13 bases between. Sequencing was carried out using peripheral blood. The receptor's source is a human donor in a cohort sampled during active COVID-19. The chain joins TRBV4-2 to TRBJ2-1, with D perhaps TRBD2 (7 bases). The CDR3 bases are TGTGCCAGCAGCCAGCCGGGGGGCCAATACAATGAGCAGTTCTTC. Translation gives CASSQPGGQYNEQFF.